The 20 T cell receptor beta chains reported below all come from one sample, sequenced in a study of blood T cell repertoires in COVID-19. Profiled with immunoSEQ multiplex PCR; TCRdb holds only in-frame clones, not every one. The sample includes some 250,000 clones, 70% to 90% of them seen just once. Input material: peripheral blood. The receptors derive from a human donor in a cohort sampled during active COVID-19.

Note on this clone: Within the sample, other DNA sequences also encode this same CDR3. The chain couples TRBV15 to TRBJ1-5; D gene uncertain. The germline V and J ends were trimmed by 0 bases and 0 bases, with 6 bases remaining between them. The germline V gene encodes CDR1 LNHNV and CDR2 YYDKDF (reference sequence). This CDR3 is 15 amino acids long. Here the CDR3 DNA reads TGTGCCACCAGCAGAGATCGAGATAGCAATCAGCCCCAGCATTTT. Residues: CATSRDRDSNQPQHF.

The V and J genes are TRBV28 and TRBJ2-2; 10 bases line up with TRBD2. J was trimmed by 4 bases and V by 2 bases; bases with no gene match: 7. This CDR3 is built from 17 residues. CDR1 is MDHEN and CDR2 is SYDVKM in the germline V gene. CDR3 sequence reads: CASSLLAGVFSTGELFF. The CDR3 nucleotides are TGTGCCAGCAGTTTACTAGCGGGAGTATTCTCCACCGGGGAGCTGTTTTTT. Full variable domain (missing parts from reference TRBV28 and TRBJ2-2): DVKVTQSSRYLVKRTGEKVFLECVQDMDHENMFWYRQDPGLGLRLIYFSYDVKMKEKGDIPEGYSVSREKKERFSLILESASTNQTSMYLCASSLLAGVFSTGELFFGEGSRLTVL.

This clone has just one count. Compared with germline, one end of the junction differs, possibly owing to a read error. The V call is TRBV7-7, the J call TRBJ1-4; 9 nucleotides align to TRBD1. The CDR3 totals 15 residues. Germline V gives CDR1 SSHAT, CDR2 FNYEAQ (reference sequence). CDR3 residues: CASSLTGTGTEKLFF. The DNA of the CDR3 is TGTGCTAGCAGCTTAACCGGGACAGGGACTGAAAAACTGTTTTTT. The complete variable domain, with remaining parts taken from reference TRBV7-7 and TRBJ1-4, reads GAGVSQSPRYKVTKRGQDVTLRCDPISSHATLYWYQQALGQGPEFLTYFNYEAQPDKSGLPSDRFSAERPEGSISTLTIQRTEQRDSAMYRCASSLTGTGTEKLFFGSGTQLSVL.

The chain is built from TRBV28 and TRBJ2-7; a weak D match, TRBD2 (5 bases). This CDR3 comprises 13 residues. Germline CDR1 is MDHEN and CDR2 is SYDVKM. V was shortened by 7 bases and J by 3 bases, with 13 bases between the two germline ends. Here the CDR3 reads CASNRADFYEQYF. Written as DNA, the CDR3 is TGTGCCAGCAACCGGGCGGACTTCTACGAGCAGTACTTC. Variable domain in full (rest from reference TRBV28 and TRBJ2-7): DVKVTQSSRYLVKRTGEKVFLECVQDMDHENMFWYRQDPGLGLRLIYFSYDVKMKEKGDIPEGYSVSREKKERFSLILESASTNQTSMYLCASNRADFYEQYFGPGTRLTVT.

This chain connects TRBV7-2 to TRBJ2-1, with TRBD2 matching over 8 bases. This CDR3 comprises 16 residues. The V segment lost 5 bases and the J segment 8 bases; nucleotides outside the gene matches: 14. Germline V gene data show CDR1 as SGHTA and CDR2 as FQGNSA. The CDR3 reads CASSARLLREDDEQFF. The CDR3 nucleotides read TGTGCCAGCAGCGCCCGACTATTGCGGGAGGACGATGAGCAGTTCTTC. Looking up the rest from reference TRBV7-2 and TRBJ2-1 gives the full variable domain: GAGVSQSPSNKVTEKGKDVELRCDPISGHTALYWYRQSLGQGLEFLIYFQGNSAPDKSGLPSDRFSAERTGGSVSTLTIQRTQQEDSAVYLCASSARLLREDDEQFFGPGTRLTVL.

This chain joins TRBV4-3 and TRBJ2-7; 9 nucleotides line up with TRBD2. Germline assignment: CDR1 LGHNA and CDR2 YSLEER. J gave up 2 bases and V 1 base, and 9 bases lay outside the gene matches. CDR3 length: 17 residues. This CDR3 is CASSQGLVTSGTYEQYF. The CDR3 DNA is TGCGCCAGCAGCCAAGGGCTAGTGACTAGCGGAACCTACGAGCAGTACTTC.

This clone was detected a few times. This chain uses TRBV1 with TRBJ1-1; TRBD1 reflects the table's D call only, with no check against the DNA. TRBV1 is reported as a pseudogene. This CDR3 has 18 amino acids. CDR3 in amino acids: CTSSQDLGAIGEHTEAFF. CDR3 sequence (DNA): TGCACCAGCAGCCAAGATCTGGGGGCAATTGGGGAACACACTGAAGCTTTCTTT.

This chain links TRBV15 with TRBJ2-1, with 7 bases aligning to TRBD1. Germline trimming cut 3 bases from V and 0 bases from J; bases unmatched to any gene: 11. The CDR3 has 18 residues. In germline, CDR1 is LNHNV, CDR2 YYDKDF (reference sequence). The CDR3 sequence is CATSSQDRALISYNEQFF. Here the CDR3 DNA reads TGTGCCACCAGCAGCCAAGACAGGGCGCTTATCTCCTACAATGAGCAGTTCTTC. Full variable domain (missing parts from reference TRBV15 and TRBJ2-1): DAMVIQNPRYQVTQFGKPVTLSCSQTLNHNVMYWYQQKSSQAPKLLFHYYDKDFNNEADTPDNFQSRRPNTSFCFLDIRSPGLGDTAMYLCATSSQDRALISYNEQFFGPGTRLTVL.

This rearrangement joins TRBV5-1 to TRBJ2-6; perhaps TRBD2 as D (5 bases). Deletions cut 2 bases from V and 1 base from J, with 10 bases between. Germline values: CDR1 SGHRS, CDR2 YFSETQ. This CDR3 is built from 16 residues. CDR3 in DNA: TGCGCCAGCAGCTTCAATCGGGATTCTGGGGCCAACGTCCTGACTTTC. This translates into CASSFNRDSGANVLTF.

The genes are TRBV27 and TRBJ2-3, with 7 bases aligning to TRBD2. This CDR3 spans 17 amino acids. CDR1 and CDR2 (germline): MNHEY, SMNVEV (reference sequence). Trimming took 8 bases from V and 6 from J; bases not matched to a gene: 20. The CDR3 DNA reads as TGTGCCAGCCGATTCTGGGGGGGTGAGCGGGATGCGGATACGCAGTATTTT. It translates to CASRFWGGERDADTQYF.

This clone was recorded a few times. The CDR3: CASSPKGNEQFF. DNA for the CDR3: TGTGCCAGCTCACCAAAGGGGAATGAGCAGTTCTTC. The chain couples TRBV18 to TRBJ2-1, with a tentative D call TRBD1 (5 bases). Per the germline V gene, CDR1 is KGHSH and CDR2 is LQKENI. The CDR3 length is 12 residues. V lost 2 bases and J 7 bases, leaving 6 bases between the germline ends.

The chain couples TRBV12-3 or TRBV12-4 to TRBJ2-7; weak D call: TRBD1 (5 bases). The CDR3 sequence is 13 residues long. Trimming removed 3 bases from V and 3 bases from J, with 9 bases in between. This CDR3 reads CASSFDRVYEQYF. CDR3 coding DNA: TGTGCCAGCAGTTTCGACAGAGTCTACGAGCAGTACTTC.

V and J are TRBV4-2 and TRBJ1-1, with 11 nucleotides matching TRBD1. The ends lost 4 bases at V and 5 bases at J; junction bases unmatched: 12. In germline, CDR1 is LGHNA, CDR2 YNFKEQ. The CDR3 extends over 17 amino acids. DNA for the CDR3: TGTGCCAGCAGCCCCTACAGGGACAGGGGGGGTGGGACTGAAGCTTTCTTT. Its translation is CASSPYRDRGGGTEAFF.

The V and J genes are TRBV6-5 and TRBJ1-2; weak D call: TRBD1 (6 bases). The CDR3 runs 15 residues. Trimming took off 4 bases at V and 4 bases at J, with 16 bases between the two ends. Germline V gene lookup returns CDR1 MNHEY and CDR2 SVGAGI. The CDR3: CASSSPGMTGYGYTF. As DNA, the CDR3 is TGTGCCAGCAGTTCCCCAGGGATGACAGGCTATGGCTACACCTTC.

On this clone: At the DNA level, this CDR3 is encoded by other sequences in the same sample as well. The chain carries TRBV9 and TRBJ1-2; D unclear. V lost 0 bases and J lost 3, with 9 bases in between. CDR3 length: 14 residues. Germline assignment: CDR1 SGDLS and CDR2 YYNGEE. The CDR3: CASSVGGGDYGYTF. CDR3 bases: TGTGCCAGCAGCGTAGGGGGAGGAGACTATGGCTACACCTTC.

The chain recombines TRBV6-5 with TRBJ1-6, with a tentative D call TRBD1 (6 bases). From germline, CDR1 is MNHEY and CDR2 SVGAGI. CDR3 length: 16 residues. V gave up 0 bases and J gave up 7 bases, with 13 bases separating them. CDR3 sequence reads: CASSYSGLDSNSPLHF. CDR3 nucleotides: TGTGCCAGCAGTTACTCTGGACTGGACAGCAATTCACCCCTCCACTTT.

This chain uses TRBV18 with TRBJ2-7; 10 bases align to TRBD2. Germline trimming cut 1 base from V and 2 bases from J; bases unmatched to any gene: 5. The germline CDR1 and CDR2 sequences are KGHSH and LQKENI. This CDR3 is built from 16 residues. This chain's CDR3 is CASSPRTSGDTYEQYF. DNA for the CDR3: TGTGCCAGCTCACCACGGACTAGCGGAGATACCTACGAGCAGTACTTC.

This chain connects TRBV24-1 to TRBJ1-2, with D perhaps matching TRBD1 (6 bases). Trimming cost V 11 bases and J 5 bases, with 11 bases left between them. There are 11 residues in the CDR3. The germline CDR1 and CDR2 sequences are KGHDR and SFDVKD. The CDR3 sequence: CAISGEYGYTF. Written as DNA, the CDR3 is TGTGCCATTTCAGGGGAATATGGCTACACCTTC.

The V and J genes are TRBV6-5 and TRBJ2-5; TRBD2 agrees at 11 bases. Germline V gene lookup returns CDR1 MNHEY and CDR2 SVGAGI. This CDR3 spans 15 amino acids. V shed 6 bases, J shed 1 base, and the junction held 4 bases outside the gene matches. In DNA, the CDR3 is TGTGCCAGCAGGAGGACTAGCGGGTCCCAAGAGACCCAGTACTTC. This translates into CASRRTSGSQETQYF.

The chain is built from TRBV5-4 and TRBJ2-7, with D possibly TRBD2 on 6 matching bases. This CDR3 has 17 residues. Trimming pared 4 bases from V and 1 base from J, leaving 21 bases between. Germline V gives CDR1 SGHNT, CDR2 YYREEE (reference sequence). In nucleotides, the CDR3 is TGTGCCAGCAGCCCATCCCCGGGGCGGCGGGGATCCTACGAGCAGTACTTC. It translates to CASSPSPGRRGSYEQYF.